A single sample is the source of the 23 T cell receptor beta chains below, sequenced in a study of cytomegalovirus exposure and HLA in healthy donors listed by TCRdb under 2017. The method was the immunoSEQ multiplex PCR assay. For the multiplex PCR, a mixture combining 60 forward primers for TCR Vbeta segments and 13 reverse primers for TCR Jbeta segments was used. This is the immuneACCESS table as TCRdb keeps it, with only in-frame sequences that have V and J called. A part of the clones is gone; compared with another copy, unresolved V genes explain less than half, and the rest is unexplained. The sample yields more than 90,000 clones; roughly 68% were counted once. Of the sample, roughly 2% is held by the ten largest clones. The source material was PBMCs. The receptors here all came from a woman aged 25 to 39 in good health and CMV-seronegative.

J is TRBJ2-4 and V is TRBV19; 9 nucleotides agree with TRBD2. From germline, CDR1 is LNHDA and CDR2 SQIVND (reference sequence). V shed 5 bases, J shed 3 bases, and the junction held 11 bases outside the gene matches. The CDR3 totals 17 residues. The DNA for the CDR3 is TGTGCCAGTAGTCCCTTAGCGGGAGCGGCAGTCAAAAACATTCAGTACTTC. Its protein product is CASSPLAGAAVKNIQYF.

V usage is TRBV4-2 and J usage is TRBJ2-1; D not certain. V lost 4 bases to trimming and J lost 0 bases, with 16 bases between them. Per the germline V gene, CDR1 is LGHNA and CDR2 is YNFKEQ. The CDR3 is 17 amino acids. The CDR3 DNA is TGTGCCAGCAGCCGATCCAGCAGGCAAAGCTCCTACAATGAGCAGTTCTTC. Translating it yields CASSRSSRQSSYNEQFF.

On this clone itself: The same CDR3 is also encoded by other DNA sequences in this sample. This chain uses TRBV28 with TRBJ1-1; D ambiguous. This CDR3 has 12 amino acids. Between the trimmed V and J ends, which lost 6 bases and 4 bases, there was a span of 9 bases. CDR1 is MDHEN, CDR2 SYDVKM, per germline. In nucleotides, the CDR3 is TGTGCCAGCAGCTTTTCGCGCACTGAAGCTTTCTTT. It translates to CASSFSRTEAFF. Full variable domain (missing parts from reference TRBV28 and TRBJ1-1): DVKVTQSSRYLVKRTGEKVFLECVQDMDHENMFWYRQDPGLGLRLIYFSYDVKMKEKGDIPEGYSVSREKKERFSLILESASTNQTSMYLCASSFSRTEAFFGQGTRLTVV.

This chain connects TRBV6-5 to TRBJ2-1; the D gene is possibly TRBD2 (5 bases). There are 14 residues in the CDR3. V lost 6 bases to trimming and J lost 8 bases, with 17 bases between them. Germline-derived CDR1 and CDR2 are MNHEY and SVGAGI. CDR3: CASSRVLVIDEQFF. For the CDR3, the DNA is TGTGCCAGCAGCCGAGTACTAGTTATAGATGAGCAGTTCTTC.

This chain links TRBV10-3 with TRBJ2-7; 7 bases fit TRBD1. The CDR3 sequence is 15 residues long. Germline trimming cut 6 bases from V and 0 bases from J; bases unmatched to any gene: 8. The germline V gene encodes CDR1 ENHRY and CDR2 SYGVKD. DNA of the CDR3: TGTGCCATCAGGGTACAGGGGCCCAGCTCCTACGAGCAGTACTTC. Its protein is CAIRVQGPSSYEQYF.

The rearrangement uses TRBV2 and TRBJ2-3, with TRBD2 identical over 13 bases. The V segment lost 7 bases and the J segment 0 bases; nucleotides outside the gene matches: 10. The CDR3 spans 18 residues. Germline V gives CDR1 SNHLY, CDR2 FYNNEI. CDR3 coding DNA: TGTGCCAGCAACTCCGGGACTAGCGGGGATCCAAGCACAGATACGCAGTATTTT. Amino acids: CASNSGTSGDPSTDTQYF.

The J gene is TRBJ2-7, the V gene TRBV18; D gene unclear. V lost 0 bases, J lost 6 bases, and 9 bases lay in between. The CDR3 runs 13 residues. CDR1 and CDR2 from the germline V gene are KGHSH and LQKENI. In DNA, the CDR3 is TGTGCCAGCTCACCACCGAGCGTACCCGAGCAGTACTTC. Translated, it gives CASSPPSVPEQYF.

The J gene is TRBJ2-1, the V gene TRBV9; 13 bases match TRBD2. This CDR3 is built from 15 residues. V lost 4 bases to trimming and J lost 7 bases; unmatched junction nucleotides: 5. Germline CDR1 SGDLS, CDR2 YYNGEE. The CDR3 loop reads CASSPSLAGGNEQFF. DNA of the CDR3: TGTGCCAGCAGCCCCTCACTAGCGGGAGGGAATGAGCAGTTCTTC.

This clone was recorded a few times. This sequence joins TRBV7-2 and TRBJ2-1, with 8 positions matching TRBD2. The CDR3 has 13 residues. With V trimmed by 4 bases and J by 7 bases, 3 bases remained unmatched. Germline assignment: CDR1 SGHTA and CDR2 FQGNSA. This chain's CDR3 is CASSSTSENEQFF. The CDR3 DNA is TGTGCCAGCAGCTCGACTAGCGAGAATGAGCAGTTCTTC.

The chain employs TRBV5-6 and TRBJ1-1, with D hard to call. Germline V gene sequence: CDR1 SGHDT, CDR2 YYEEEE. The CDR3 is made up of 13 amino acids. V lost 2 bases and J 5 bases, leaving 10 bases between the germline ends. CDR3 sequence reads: CASSFAGGTEAFF. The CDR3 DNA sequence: TGTGCCAGCAGCTTCGCGGGCGGGACTGAAGCTTTCTTT.

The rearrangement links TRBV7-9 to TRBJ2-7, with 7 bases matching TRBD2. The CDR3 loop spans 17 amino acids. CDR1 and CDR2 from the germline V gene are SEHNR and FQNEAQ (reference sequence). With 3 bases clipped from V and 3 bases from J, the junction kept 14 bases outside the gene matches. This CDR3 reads CASSLSGGVASGYEQYF. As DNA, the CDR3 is TGTGCCAGCAGCTTGTCCGGGGGTGTGGCTAGCGGCTACGAGCAGTACTTC.

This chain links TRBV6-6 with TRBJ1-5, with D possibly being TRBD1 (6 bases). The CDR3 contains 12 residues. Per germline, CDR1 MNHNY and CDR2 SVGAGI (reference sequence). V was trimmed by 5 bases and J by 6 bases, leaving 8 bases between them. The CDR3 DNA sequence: TGTGCCAGCAGTACAGGGCTTCAGCCCCAGCATTTT. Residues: CASSTGLQPQHF.

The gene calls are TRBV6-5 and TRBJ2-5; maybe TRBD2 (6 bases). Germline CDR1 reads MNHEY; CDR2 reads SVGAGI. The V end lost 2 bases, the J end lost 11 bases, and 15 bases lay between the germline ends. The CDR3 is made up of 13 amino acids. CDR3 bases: TGTGCCAGCAGTTACACGGGACTTCGTCCGCAGTACTTC. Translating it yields CASSYTGLRPQYF.

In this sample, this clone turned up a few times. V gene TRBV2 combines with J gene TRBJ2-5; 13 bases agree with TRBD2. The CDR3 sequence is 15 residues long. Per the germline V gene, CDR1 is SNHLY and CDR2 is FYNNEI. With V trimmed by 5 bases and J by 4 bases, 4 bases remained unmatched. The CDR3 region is CASSWTSGRGETQYF. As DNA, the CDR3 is TGTGCCAGCAGTTGGACTAGCGGGAGAGGAGAGACCCAGTACTTC.

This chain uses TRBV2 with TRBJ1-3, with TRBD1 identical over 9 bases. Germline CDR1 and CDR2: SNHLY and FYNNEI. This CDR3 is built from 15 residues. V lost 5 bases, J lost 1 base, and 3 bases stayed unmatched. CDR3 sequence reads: CASSNRGLSGNTIYF. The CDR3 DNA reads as TGTGCCAGCAGTAACAGGGGGCTGTCTGGAAACACCATATATTTT.

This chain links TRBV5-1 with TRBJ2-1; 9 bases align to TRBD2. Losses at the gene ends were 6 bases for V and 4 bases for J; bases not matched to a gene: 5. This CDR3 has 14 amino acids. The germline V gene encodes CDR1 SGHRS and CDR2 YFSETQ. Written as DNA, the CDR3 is TGCGCCAGCAATAGCGGGGGCCTGTACAATGAGCAGTTCTTC. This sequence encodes CASNSGGLYNEQFF.

The CDR3 spells CASSLPSAPEQYF. CDR3 in DNA: TGTGCCAGCAGCTTGCCTAGCGCCCCTGAGCAGTATTTT. V and J are TRBV11-2 and TRBJ2-3; D might be TRBD2 (6 bases). The CDR3 extends over 13 amino acids. Germline CDR1 SGHAT, CDR2 FQNNGV. Trimming removed 3 bases at V and 11 bases at J, with 15 bases between.

CDR3 bases: TGCGCCAGCAGTCCTACATACAGGGGCGCTAGCTCCTACGAGCAGTACTTC. This gives the protein CASSPTYRGASSYEQYF. The chain uses TRBV5-1 and TRBJ2-7; 7 nucleotides match TRBD1. The V gene end was trimmed by 5 bases and the J gene end by 0 bases; junction bases not matched to a gene: 14. CDR1 and CDR2 (germline): SGHRS, YFSETQ. The CDR3 runs to 17 residues.

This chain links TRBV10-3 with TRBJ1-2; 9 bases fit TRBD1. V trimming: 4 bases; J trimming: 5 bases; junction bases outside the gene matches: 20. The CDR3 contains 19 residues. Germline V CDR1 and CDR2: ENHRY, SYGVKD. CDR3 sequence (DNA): TGTGCCATCAGTGGGAGAGCCGATCCGGGGACAGGGCAGAGGTATGGCTACACCTTC. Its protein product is CAISGRADPGTGQRYGYTF.

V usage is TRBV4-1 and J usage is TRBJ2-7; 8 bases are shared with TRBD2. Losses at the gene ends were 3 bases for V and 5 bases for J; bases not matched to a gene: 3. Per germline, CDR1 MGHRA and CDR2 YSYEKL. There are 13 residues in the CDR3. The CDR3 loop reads CASSHGGGHEQYF. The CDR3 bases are TGCGCCAGCAGCCACGGGGGGGGCCACGAGCAGTACTTC.

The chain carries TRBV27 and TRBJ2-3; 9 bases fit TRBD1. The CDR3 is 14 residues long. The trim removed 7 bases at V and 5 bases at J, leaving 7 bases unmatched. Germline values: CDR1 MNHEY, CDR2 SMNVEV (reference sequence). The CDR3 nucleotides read TGTGCCAGCACCTGGACAGGGGCGCAAGATACGCAGTATTTT. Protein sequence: CASTWTGAQDTQYF.

CDR3 sequence: CASSVDPGGAIHTEAFF. In DNA form, the CDR3 reads TGTGCCAGCAGCGTAGACCCGGGGGGGGCGATCCACACTGAAGCTTTCTTT. V is TRBV9 and J is TRBJ1-1; D might be TRBD1 (6 bases). Trimming removed 0 bases at V and 3 bases at J, with 18 bases between. Per germline, CDR1 SGDLS and CDR2 YYNGEE. This CDR3 comprises 17 residues. The full variable domain, rest sourced from reference TRBV9 and TRBJ1-1, is DSGVTQTPKHLITATGQRVTLRCSPRSGDLSVYWYQQSLDQGLQFLIQYYNGEERAKGNILERFSAQQFPDLHSELNLSSLELGDSALYFCASSVDPGGAIHTEAFFGQGTRLTVV.

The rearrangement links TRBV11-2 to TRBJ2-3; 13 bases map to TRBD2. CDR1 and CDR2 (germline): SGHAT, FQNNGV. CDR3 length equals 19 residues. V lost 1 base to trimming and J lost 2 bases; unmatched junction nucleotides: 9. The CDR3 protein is CASSLGAFGLAGDTDTQYF. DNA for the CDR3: TGTGCCAGCAGCTTAGGCGCCTTTGGACTAGCGGGGGACACAGATACGCAGTATTTT.